This T cell receptor beta chain comes out of a study of blood T cell repertoires in COVID-19 (dated by TCRdb to 2019 to 2021). Context from the whole study: Collaborator samples came from the United States, Italy and Spain and covered acute and convalescent phases of COVID-19. HLA class I and class II types, where available, came from metadata supplied by the sample provider rather than from assay-based typing. Nearly every sample came with metadata listing a de-identified subject ID, COVID-19 status, age in years and sex. The dataset comprised deeply sampled blood TCRbeta repertoires from subjects exposed to, actively infected with, or recovered from COVID-19. The material from the prospective study consisted of cDNA or gDNA derived from T cells, B-cell-depleted T cells, or PBMCs. The repertoires were released in a freely available public database intended as a resource for research on the immune response to SARS-CoV-2. The samples were drawn from two sources: the first 160 participants of the ongoing ImmuneRACE study, and 1,000 to 1,500 subjects contributed by 6 global collaborators. Findings and caveats that apply to the study as a whole: How much clinical and demographic metadata was included differed by source and by participant, and the metadata was provided uncurated.

Its CDR3 holds 15 amino acids, cysteine through phenylalanine. The retained sequence is limited to the CDR3, 45 bases, with the frame set at the first base. CDR1 and CDR2, looked up from the germline V gene, are SGHTS and YDEGEE. Trimming accounts for 5 bases at V and 1 base at J, while the number of junction bases matched to no gene is 6. The collaborating institutions used their own protocols to collect whole blood in K2EDTA tubes. For TCRbeta analysis, collaborators shipped samples as frozen whole blood, isolated PBMCs, or DNA extracted from either of those sample types. TCRbeta CDR3 regions were amplified from genomic DNA using the immunoSEQ Assay, a bias-controlled multiplex PCR. In the source study's methods: The number of nucleated cells in each sample was estimated from the amplification of reference gene primers within the assay. To quantify the absolute abundance of each unique TCRbeta CDR3 rearrangement, sequence reads were collapsed and filtered. For each sample, productive Simpson clonality was calculated by taking the square root of Simpson's diversity index across productive rearrangements. What TCRdb holds here is the immuneACCESS table cut down to in-frame rearrangements. Part of the clones is not present; checked against another copy, under half of the missing clones reflect an unresolved V gene, and the others are unexplained. From that table come the V and J calls and clone size; the DNA was used to work out D and trimming. This sample is represented by 100,000 to 150,000 clones; around four fifths of them were singletons. The ten top clones hold 9% to 13% of the sample.

Remarks on this clone: Its antigen remains unidentified. No much larger clone exists at a distance of one base, and base qualities are not known.

The sequence came from a human donor in a cohort sampled during active COVID-19. The specimen sequenced was peripheral blood. Here the chain combines TRBV5-8 and TRBJ2-3; 8 central nucleotides agree with TRBD1. The CDR3 region reads CASSSQTGGTDTQYF. Here is the DNA: TGTGCCAGCAGTTCTCAGACAGGGGGCACAGATACGCAGTATTTT. The entire variable domain, with the stretches around the CDR3 drawn from the reference TRBV5-8 and TRBJ2-3 proteins, is EAGVTQSPTHLIKTRGQQATLRCSPISGHTSVYWYQQALGLGLQFLLWYDEGEERNRGNFPPRFSGRQFPNYSSELNVNALELEDSALYLCASSSQTGGTDTQYFGPGTRLTVL.